These T cell receptor beta chains were read from a single sample in a study of cytomegalovirus exposure and HLA in healthy donors. The assay was immunoSEQ multiplex PCR, and TCRdb's table has in-frame clones only and misses some. Of 130,000 or so clones in the sample, around 78% were seen once. Sequences were obtained from PBMCs. The receptors were sampled from a female donor in good health and CMV-seropositive. Both conserved end residues are part of each CDR3. A D gene is named only where the DNA matches it firmly.

d_gene | j_gene | v_gene | CDR3aa
- | TRBJ1-5 | TRBV15 | CATSRGGGSDQPQHF
TRBD2 | TRBJ2-1 | TRBV11-2 | CASSLRRGGGGEQFF
- | TRBJ2-3 | TRBV4-2 | CASSRAVGQHADTQYF
- | TRBJ2-5 | TRBV18 | CASSPPGGETQYF
TRBD1 | TRBJ2-2 | TRBV5-4 | CASSLGQEVTGELFF
TRBD2 | TRBJ2-7 | TRBV2 | CASSAGLAGILGEQYF
- | TRBJ1-5 | TRBV28 | CASSSGQRYSNQPQHF
TRBD1 | TRBJ1-1 | TRBV2 | CASRVGQAKAFF
TRBD2 | TRBJ2-7 | TRBV30 | CAWTDFSGRKYEQYF
- | TRBJ2-7 | TRBV29-1 | CSAVPTGGVEQYF
TRBD2 | TRBJ2-7 | TRBV10-3 | CAISPTSGSYEQYF
- | TRBJ2-7 | TRBV21-1 | CASDRGLRSSSYEQYF
- | TRBJ1-4 | TRBV10-3 | CAISESQIDEKLFF
TRBD1 | TRBJ2-7 | TRBV5-1 | CASSLDRGSAEQYF
- | TRBJ1-5 | TRBV2 | CASRGQSNQPQHF
- | TRBJ1-1 | TRBV2 | CASSRGSGITEAFF
TRBD2 | TRBJ2-3 | TRBV6-5 | CAGSYSSGLARDTQYF
- | TRBJ1-2 | TRBV18 | CASSPPSVYGYTF
- | TRBJ1-5 | TRBV30 | CAWSVQGSQPQHF
TRBD1 | TRBJ1-1 | TRBV6-5 | CARPLTTGGTEAFF
- | TRBJ1-1 | TRBV7-9 | CASSSPGHSIDAANTEAFF
TRBD1 | TRBJ2-7 | TRBV14 | CASSQTGALRRYEQYF
TRBD2 | TRBJ2-7 | TRBV7-2 | CASSLGRSGRKNEQYF
- | TRBJ2-7 | TRBV2 | CASSEIQNSYEQYF
TRBD1 | TRBJ1-6 | TRBV9 | CASSVFGTGNSPLHF
- | TRBJ2-5 | TRBV9 | CASSGTEKGETQYF
- | TRBJ1-2 | TRBV18 | CASSPPLGALHGYTF
- | TRBJ1-1 | TRBV6-1 | CASRTNTNTEAFF
- | TRBJ1-1 | TRBV7-2 | CASSFSRYEAFF
TRBD1 | TRBJ1-2 | TRBV27 | CASSVRQGYGYTF
- | TRBJ1-3 | TRBV4-1 | CASSQQLPGIGGNTIYF
TRBD1 | TRBJ1-5 | TRBV28 | CASSLPRTGGQPQHF
TRBD1 | - | TRBV19 | CASSILLGQGLYEQYF
TRBD2 | TRBJ2-1 | TRBV6-6 | CASSSQRLAGVSEQFF
TRBD2 | - | TRBV5-5 | CASSLPRGGPYEQYF
TRBD1 | TRBJ2-1 | TRBV29-1 | CSVAGTGLGEQFF
- | TRBJ1-1 | TRBV29-1 | CSVVLGMGGNEAFF
- | TRBJ1-5 | TRBV6-1 | CASSDLLGRSGNQPQHF
- | TRBJ2-2 | TRBV19 | CASRENTGELFF
- | TRBJ1-5 | TRBV6-5 | CASSPRAGNQPQHF
- | TRBJ2-1 | TRBV7-3 | CASSLGWGDYNEQFF
- | TRBJ2-5 | TRBV10-3 | CAISESSPSAVSGETQYF
TRBD1 | TRBJ2-7 | TRBV5-1 | CASSKDRDYEQYF
TRBD2 | TRBJ2-5 | TRBV5-1 | CASSPWTSGATETQYF
- | TRBJ2-4 | TRBV2 | CASQDTLAKNIQYF
TRBD2 | TRBJ2-5 | TRBV5-1 | CASSKGTSGRAQETQYF
TRBD1 | TRBJ2-1 | TRBV15 | CATSTPQGVDYNEQFF
- | TRBJ2-1 | TRBV2 | CASRDNLYNEQFF
TRBD2 | TRBJ2-1 | TRBV5-1 | CASSPNSGSSYNEQFF
TRBD1 | TRBJ2-5 | TRBV6-1 | CASSESGRGQGTQYF
TRBD1 | TRBJ2-3 | TRBV29-1 | CSVQPRTGPDTQYF
- | TRBJ2-2 | TRBV9 | CASNVGANTGELFF
TRBD2 | TRBJ2-1 | TRBV4-2 | CASSRDWGGGEQFF
- | TRBJ1-3 | TRBV15 | CATSRDSSLSGNTIYF
- | TRBJ1-1 | TRBV2 | CASADSGTEAFF
TRBD2 | TRBJ2-5 | TRBV7-6 | CASSLGGTSVETQYF
TRBD1 | TRBJ1-1 | TRBV2 | CASRGAGGNPEAFF